Below, 2 T cell receptor beta chains from the same sample are listed, as sequenced in a study of control samples from healthy donors and cancer patients. TCRdb's table, derived via immunoSEQ multiplex PCR, lists solely in-frame clones and lacks some. The sample lists fewer than 200,000 clones; 85% to 95% were seen once. The sequenced sample was blood. These receptors were taken from a man between 18 and 35 years old in good health.

The CDR3 nucleotides read TGTGCCAGCAGCTTAGTTTTCGGCGGCTCCTACGAGCAGTACTTC. Protein sequence: CASSLVFGGSYEQYF. The V gene is TRBV7-2, the J gene TRBJ2-7; unclear D gene. CDR1 is SGHTA and CDR2 is FQGNSA in the germline V gene. V was shortened by 1 base and J by 0 bases, with 10 bases between the two germline ends. The CDR3 contains 15 residues.

This chain links TRBV6-6 with TRBJ1-2; D not resolved. Germline CDR1 is MNHNY and CDR2 is SVGAGI (reference sequence). Trimming left V 2 bases short and J 8 bases short, with 12 bases between. The CDR3 contains 13 residues. As DNA, the CDR3 is TGTGCCAGCAGTTACCGGCCTTACGGGGGCTACACCTTC. This encodes CASSYRPYGGYTF.